These 4 T cell receptor beta chains originate from one sample sequenced in a study of T cell changes during pregnancy in multiple sclerosis. Generated by immunoSEQ multiplex PCR, the TCRdb table keeps only in-frame clones and is missing some. This sample yields about 75,000 clones, of which under 95% are seen a single time; 0.43% belongs to the top ten. The specimen comprised CD4+ T cells from peripheral blood mononuclear cells, sampled before pregnancy. These TCRs come from a female donor with multiple sclerosis, enrolled in a pregnancy study.

The gene calls are TRBV19 and TRBJ2-2, with 10 bases lining up with TRBD2. This CDR3 comprises 18 residues. Germline CDR1 is LNHDA and CDR2 is SQIVND (reference sequence). The ends lost 6 bases at V and 6 bases at J; junction bases unmatched: 16. The chain's CDR3 is CASSRGLANDVRAGELFF. DNA of the CDR3: TGTGCCAGTAGCCGGGGACTAGCGAACGACGTGAGGGCCGGGGAGCTGTTTTTT.

The V call is TRBV4-1, the J call TRBJ1-2; 11 bases align to TRBD1. The CDR3 sequence is 15 residues long. Per the germline V gene, CDR1 is MGHRA and CDR2 is YSYEKL. With V trimmed by 3 bases and J by 4 bases, 4 bases remained unmatched. The CDR3 protein is CASSQGQGGSYGYTF. The DNA for the CDR3 is TGCGCCAGCAGCCAGGGACAGGGGGGAAGCTATGGCTACACCTTC.

V and J are TRBV6-5 and TRBJ2-1, with 12 bases that match TRBD2. J gave up 3 bases and V 5 bases, and 2 bases lay outside the gene matches. This CDR3 contains 15 residues. Germline V gene sequence: CDR1 MNHEY, CDR2 SVGAGI. This chain's CDR3 is CASSGLAGIYNEQFF. The DNA for the CDR3 is TGTGCCAGCAGTGGACTAGCGGGAATCTACAATGAGCAGTTCTTC.

V is TRBV4-1 and J is TRBJ2-7, with D perhaps matching TRBD2 (5 bases). CDR1 MGHRA and CDR2 YSYEKL come from the germline V gene. The CDR3 sequence is 16 residues long. Trimming took off 0 bases at V and 0 bases at J, with 12 bases between the two ends. The CDR3 loop reads CASSQDAAASSYEQYF. CDR3 nucleotide sequence: TGCGCCAGCAGCCAAGACGCAGCGGCCAGCTCCTACGAGCAGTACTTC.